This TCR beta chain emerged from a study of T-cell memory formation after mild COVID-19. Study conclusions and caveats: Contracting clones from day 15 to 85 had balanced CD4/CD8; later expanders favoured CD4+.

This clonotype was counted at least ten times. The antigen is not known. TCRdb called the 5' RACE reads again in MiXCR, with one record for every CDR3 protein. The sample holds hundreds of thousands of distinct CDR3 sequences, 16% seen once. Germline V CDR1 and CDR2: SGHRS, YFSETQ. The CDR3 runs to 14 residues. V was cut by 0 bases and J by 2 bases, with 9 bases left in between. The genes are TRBV5-1 and TRBJ2-7; tentative D call: TRBD1 (6 bases). The sequence was collected from a man aged 18 to 30 who had mild COVID-19 (a few samples of this study predate the infection). Cell type and time point are not known. The specimen sequenced was PBMCs or a T cell subset sorted from them (not recorded which). The CDR3 coding sequence is TGCGCCAGCAGCTTGGGGGACACTGCCTACGAGCAGTACTTC. Amino acids: CASSLGDTAYEQYF. Based on the CDR3 plus reference TRBV5-1 and TRBJ2-7, the full variable domain is KAGVTQTPRYLIKTRGQQVTLSCSPISGHRSVSWYQQTPGQGLQFLFEYFSETQRNKGNFPGRFSGRQFSNSRSEMNVSTLELGDSALYLCASSLGDTAYEQYFGPGTRLTVT.